The 17 T cell receptor beta chains below were found in one sample sequenced in a study of PD-1 blockade in classical Hodgkin lymphoma. Time point in this sample: newly diagnosed, previously untreated cHL patient sample. The data were produced by immunoSEQ multiplex PCR, yet TCRdb's version contains in-frame clones alone and is incomplete. The sample has roughly 7,300 clones, 78% seen once. Source material: peripheral blood mononuclear cells (PBMCs). The receptors were gathered from a human donor with classical Hodgkin lymphoma.

V is TRBV30 and J is TRBJ1-3; 7 bases line up with TRBD1. J lost 7 bases, V lost 4 bases, and 7 bases had no gene match. The V gene's germline CDR1 is GTSNPN and CDR2 SVGIG (reference sequence). The CDR3 has 13 residues. Here the CDR3 reads CAWTRQGANTIYF. CDR3 sequence (DNA): TGTGCCTGGACCCGACAGGGAGCGAACACCATATATTTT.

The chain employs TRBV4-1 and TRBJ1-4; possibly TRBD1 for D (5 bases). Germline CDR1 reads MGHRA; CDR2 reads YSYEKL. V was trimmed by 4 bases and J by 10 bases, leaving 22 bases between them. The CDR3 contains 16 residues. In nucleotides, the CDR3 is TGCGCCAGCAGCCCCCCTGTCCCGGGACGTGGGAGAAAACTGTTTTTT. Translation: CASSPPVPGRGRKLFF.

The chain couples TRBV27 to TRBJ2-7; D may be TRBD1 (6 bases). Trimming shortened V by 9 bases and J by 5 bases, and 20 bases separated the two germline ends. This CDR3 region has 14 residues. Per the germline V gene, CDR1 is MNHEY and CDR2 is SMNVEV (reference sequence). Here the CDR3 reads CASRPPGTYNEQYF. CDR3 nucleotide sequence: TGTGCCAGTCGCCCGCCCGGGACATACAACGAGCAGTACTTC.

J is TRBJ2-3 and V is TRBV9, with 14 bases fitting TRBD2. Losses at the gene ends were 3 bases for V and 4 bases for J; bases not matched to a gene: 1. The CDR3 is 15 amino acids. Germline loops: CDR1 SGDLS, CDR2 YYNGEE. CDR3: CASSAGLAGADTQYF. The CDR3 region has the DNA TGTGCCAGCAGCGCGGGACTAGCGGGAGCAGATACGCAGTATTTT.

Only one count was recorded for this clone. This chain joins TRBV7-9 and TRBJ2-5, with D unclear. The CDR3 has 14 amino acids. Germline CDR1 reads SEHNR; CDR2 reads FQNEAQ (reference sequence). V was shortened by 5 bases and J by 4 bases, with 14 bases between the two germline ends. The CDR3 loop is CASSRARSRETQYF. The CDR3 DNA sequence: TGTGCCAGCAGCCGTGCGAGGAGCCGAGAGACCCAGTACTTC.

There are a few counts of this clone. CDR3 DNA: TGTGCCATCAGTGAGGAGACAGGTCTCGCCTACGAGCAGTACTTC. As protein: CAISEETGLAYEQYF. The chain has TRBV10-3 and TRBJ2-7, with D maybe TRBD1 (6 bases). The V gene's germline CDR1 is ENHRY and CDR2 SYGVKD. V lost 2 bases, J lost 2 bases, and 13 bases lay in between. The CDR3 spans 15 residues.

The V and J genes are TRBV19 and TRBJ2-5; D is perhaps TRBD2 (5 bases). V was pared by 5 bases and J by 5 bases, with 21 bases between. The CDR3 runs 16 residues. Germline-derived CDR1 and CDR2 are LNHDA and SQIVND (reference sequence). As DNA, the CDR3 is TGTGCCAGTAGTCCTTCCAGGACGTCGGGAACGGAGACCCAGTACTTC. Translated: CASSPSRTSGTETQYF.

The chain recombines TRBV7-3 with TRBJ2-6; D gene unclear. The germline CDR1 and CDR2 sequences are SGHTA and FQGTGA. Trimming removed 1 base at V and 0 bases at J, with 10 bases between. This CDR3 is 17 amino acids long. The CDR3: CASSLKTPGSGANVLTF. CDR3 bases: TGTGCCAGCAGCTTAAAGACTCCCGGCTCTGGGGCCAACGTCCTGACTTTC.

V gene TRBV7-3 combines with J gene TRBJ2-2; D is undetermined. The V gene's germline CDR1 is SGHTA and CDR2 FQGTGA. The CDR3 extends over 13 amino acids. V was cut by 4 bases and J by 1 base, with 4 bases left in between. The DNA for the CDR3 is TGTGCCAGCAGCTGGGGGAACACCGGGGAGCTGTTTTTT. It codes for CASSWGNTGELFF.

V is TRBV2 and J is TRBJ1-1; D may be TRBD1 (5 bases). This CDR3 is 14 amino acids long. Germline CDR1 is SNHLY and CDR2 is FYNNEI. Trimming pared 8 bases from V and 0 bases from J, leaving 13 bases between. Here the CDR3 reads CASLPDTLNTEAFF. The CDR3, as DNA: TGTGCCAGCCTACCGGACACTTTGAACACTGAAGCTTTCTTT.

CDR3 nucleotides: TGTGCCATCAGTGAGTCGGTAGAGGGTGGCTACACCTTC. Translated, it gives CAISESVEGGYTF. The chain combines TRBV10-3 with TRBJ1-2; D unresolved. Germline V CDR1 and CDR2: ENHRY, SYGVKD. Trimming left V 0 bases short and J 7 bases short, with 9 bases between. This CDR3 is 13 amino acids long.

The CDR3 reads CASSLGQPSVLTF. CDR3 nucleotides: TGTGCCAGCAGCTTAGGTCAGCCTTCCGTCCTGACTTTC. The J gene is TRBJ2-6, the V gene TRBV7-9; D unclear. The V and J ends lost 1 base and 12 bases respectively, with 10 bases between them. Looked up from germline, CDR1 is SEHNR and CDR2 is FQNEAQ (reference sequence). The CDR3 contains 13 residues.

The chain recombines TRBV19 with TRBJ2-7; either TRBD1 or TRBD2 may supply D (8 bases each). The V gene's germline CDR1 is LNHDA and CDR2 SQIVND (reference sequence). The V gene lost 5 bases and the J gene lost 4 bases, with 33 bases spanning the gap. This CDR3 is built from 20 residues. The DNA for the CDR3 is TGTGCCAGTAGTCCCATCGGGGACAGGCCCAGGGTAGCGGGACCTTACGAGCAGTACTTC. As protein: CASSPIGDRPRVAGPYEQYF.

The V call is TRBV5-5, the J call TRBJ2-7, with 7 bases lining up with TRBD2. With 0 bases clipped from V and 0 bases from J, the junction kept 3 bases outside the gene matches. CDR3 length equals 15 residues. Germline CDR1 is SGHKS and CDR2 is YYEKEE (reference sequence). The DNA of the CDR3 is TGTGCCAGCAGCTTGGCCGGACTAGTCTCCTACGAGCAGTACTTC. Translation gives CASSLAGLVSYEQYF.

In its sample, this clone was seen a few times. The CDR3 sequence: CASSLGGVEQYF. In DNA form, the CDR3 reads TGTGCCAGCAGCTTAGGAGGGGTAGAGCAGTACTTC. This chain connects TRBV7-9 to TRBJ2-7; D may correspond to TRBD1 or TRBD2 (5 bases each). V was shortened by 1 base and J by 7 bases, with 8 bases between the two germline ends. CDR3 size: 12 residues. The germline CDR1 and CDR2 sequences are SEHNR and FQNEAQ (reference sequence).

The chain is built from TRBV27 and TRBJ1-6, with D possibly matching TRBD1 (5 bases). The ends were cut back, 5 bases at V and 8 bases at J, with 13 bases in the middle. The CDR3 runs 14 residues. Looked up from germline, CDR1 is MNHEY and CDR2 is SMNVEV (reference sequence). CDR3 DNA sequence: TGTGCCAGCAGTAATCAGGGAAGTCATTCACCCCTCCACTTT. Translated, it gives CASSNQGSHSPLHF.

The V gene is TRBV5-4, the J gene TRBJ2-7; 8 positions agree with TRBD2. The CDR3 loop spans 17 amino acids. Per germline, CDR1 SGHNT and CDR2 YYREEE (reference sequence). After removal of 0 bases from V and 3 bases from J, the junction contained 11 bases not matched to a gene. In DNA form, the CDR3 reads TGTGCCAGCAGCTTGGGCCCCGGGGGGGAGAGGTACTACGAGCAGTACTTC. Protein sequence: CASSLGPGGERYYEQYF.